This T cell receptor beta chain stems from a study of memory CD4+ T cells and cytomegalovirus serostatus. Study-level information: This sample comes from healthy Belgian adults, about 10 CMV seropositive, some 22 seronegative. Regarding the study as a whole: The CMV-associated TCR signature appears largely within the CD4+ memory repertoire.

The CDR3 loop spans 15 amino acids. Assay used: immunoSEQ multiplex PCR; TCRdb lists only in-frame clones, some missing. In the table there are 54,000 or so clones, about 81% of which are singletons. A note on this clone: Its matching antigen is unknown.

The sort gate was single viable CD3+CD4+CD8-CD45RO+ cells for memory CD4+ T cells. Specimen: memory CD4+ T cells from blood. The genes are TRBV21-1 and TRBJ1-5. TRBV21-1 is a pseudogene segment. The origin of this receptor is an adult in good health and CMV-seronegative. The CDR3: CASSTQDGRAQPQHF. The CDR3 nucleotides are TGTGCCAGCAGCACCCAAGACGGTAGGGCTCAGCCCCAGCATTTT.